The 5 T cell receptor beta chains below all came from one sample that was sequenced in a study of shared clonotypes between healthy human individuals. Sequencing used immunoSEQ multiplex PCR; TCRdb keeps in-frame clones, though not all of them. Seen here are millions of clones, over 85% observed once, and the top ten hold 0.1% to 0.15%. Sequenced sample: naive CD4+ T cells sorted from blood. The subset: CD45RA+ positively selected. The receptors were sampled from a young man in good health.

V usage is TRBV11-2 and J usage is TRBJ2-7; D call uncertain. Per the germline V gene, CDR1 is SGHAT and CDR2 is FQNNGV. The CDR3 sequence is 17 residues long. The V and J ends lost 6 bases and 3 bases respectively, with 24 bases between them. The CDR3 nucleotides are TGTGCCAGCAGGTCAATCGGCAGACTTTGGTTAAACTACGAGCAGTACTTC. Protein product: CASRSIGRLWLNYEQYF. Using reference TRBV11-2 and TRBJ2-7 for the parts outside the CDR3, the full variable domain is EAGVAQSPRYKIIEKRQSVAFWCNPISGHATLYWYQQILGQGPKLLIQFQNNGVVDDSQLPKDRFSAERLKGVDSTLKIQPAKLEDSAVYLCASRSIGRLWLNYEQYFGPGTRLTVT.

J is TRBJ2-1 and V is TRBV18, with 11 bases identical to TRBD1. Germline V gives CDR1 KGHSH, CDR2 LQKENI. V shed 6 bases, J shed 9 bases, and the junction held 7 bases outside the gene matches. CDR3 length: 14 amino acids. CDR3 nucleotide sequence: TGTGCCAGCTCCCCCGGACAGGGGGCCTCTGAGCAGTTCTTC. Protein sequence: CASSPGQGASEQFF.

The chain links TRBV18 to TRBJ2-7; TRBD1 matches 10 bases. V dropped 5 bases and J dropped 7; count of bases not matched to a gene: 14. This CDR3 is 16 amino acids long. Germline CDR1 and CDR2: KGHSH and LQKENI. This CDR3 is CASSSGTGEEVVEQYF. The CDR3 DNA sequence: TGTGCCAGCTCATCCGGGACAGGGGAAGAAGTAGTTGAGCAGTACTTC.

The chain links TRBV28 to TRBJ2-3; D is unclear. With 5 bases removed from V and 5 bases from J, the gap between germline ends came to 11 bases. CDR1 is MDHEN and CDR2 is SYDVKM in the germline V gene. The CDR3 has 13 amino acids. The CDR3 bases are TGTGCCAGCAGTCCAGGATTAGGAGATACGCAGTATTTT. Its protein product is CASSPGLGDTQYF.

V usage is TRBV6-5 and J usage is TRBJ1-2, with D maybe TRBD1 (5 bases). V was pared by 4 bases and J by 0 bases, with 12 bases between. CDR3 length equals 15 residues. From germline, CDR1 is MNHEY and CDR2 SVGAGI. The CDR3 DNA follows: TGTGCCAGCAGTTTGTTAACAGGAGCTAACTATGGCTACACCTTC. Its protein product is CASSLLTGANYGYTF.